The T cell receptor beta chain under discussion was sequenced for a study of neoadjuvant anti-PD-1 for oral cavity cancer. Study overall: Most patients had three to four biweekly doses of 3 mg/kg nivolumab before resection. Patients without progression received a fourth nivolumab dose around day 43, then surgical resection on days 50-56. Findings and limits, study-wide: Higher pretreatment blood Treg/Th17 ratios correlated with higher pretreatment blood and lower post-treatment tumor TCRbeta clonality.

CDR3 length equals 15 residues. The germline gives CDR1 SGHDN, CDR2 FVKESK. With 5 bases removed from V and 5 bases from J, the gap between germline ends came to 18 bases. The table came from immunoSEQ multiplex PCR; TCRdb's copy has only in-frame clones and leaves some out. The sample holds 11,000 to 15,000 clones, about 64% seen once. Of note for this clone: Its target is not known.

The genes are TRBV14 and TRBJ1-1, with D perhaps TRBD1 (6 bases). This TCR was recovered from a person between 40 and 85 years old with oral cavity squamous cell carcinoma. The sample in question was PBMCs, obtained before nivolumab (anti-PD-1) treatment. CDR3 amino acids: CASSATRGFGTEAFF. In DNA, the CDR3 is TGTGCCAGCAGCGCGACCAGGGGTTTCGGAACTGAAGCTTTCTTT. The full variable domain, with the rest looked up from reference TRBV14 and TRBJ1-1, is EAGVTQFPSHSVIEKGQTVTLRCDPISGHDNLYWYRRVMGKEIKFLLHFVKESKQDESGMPNNRFLAERTGGTYSTLKVQPAELEDSGVYFCASSATRGFGTEAFFGQGTRLTVV.